The rows below give T cell receptor beta chains drawn from one sample of a study of blood T cells in healthy people across ages. TCRdb used MiXCR to reprocess the 5' RACE reads, holding one entry per CDR3 protein. The repertoire holds around 1,500,000 distinct CDR3 sequences, with 42% as singletons. Sequencing was carried out using blood. The receptors originated from a woman younger than 30 in good health. CDR3s include the opening cysteine and the closing phenylalanine or tryptophan. Fields, in order: D gene, V gene, J gene, CDR3 length, CDR3 protein. D genes are given only for firm matches.

D gene: NA
V gene: TRBV20-1
J gene: TRBJ1-1
CDR3 length: 14
CDR3 protein: CSARDQRENTEAFF

D gene: NA
V gene: TRBV10-3
J gene: TRBJ1-6
CDR3 length: 15
CDR3 protein: CAIRGESSYNSPLHF

D gene: NA
V gene: TRBV6-6
J gene: TRBJ1-2
CDR3 length: 16
CDR3 protein: CASGGPGLKPNYGYTF

D gene: TRBD2
V gene: TRBV6-6
J gene: TRBJ2-1
CDR3 length: 14
CDR3 protein: CASSLNSGFWEQFF

D gene: TRBD1
V gene: TRBV20-1
J gene: TRBJ2-7
CDR3 length: 11
CDR3 protein: CSAPTGSEQYF

D gene: TRBD2
V gene: TRBV7-2
J gene: TRBJ2-7
CDR3 length: 15
CDR3 protein: CASSASPGGIYEQYF

D gene: TRBD1
V gene: TRBV27
J gene: TRBJ1-2
CDR3 length: 14
CDR3 protein: CASTRTGANYGYTF

D gene: TRBD1
V gene: TRBV11-2
J gene: TRBJ2-1
CDR3 length: 15
CDR3 protein: CASSLGDRGANEQFF

D gene: TRBD2
V gene: TRBV20-1
J gene: NA
CDR3 length: 13
CDR3 protein: CSVLVTGGAEQYF

D gene: TRBD2
V gene: TRBV7-2
J gene: TRBJ2-3
CDR3 length: 16
CDR3 protein: CASSPRASGRTDTQYF

D gene: TRBD2
V gene: TRBV11-2
J gene: NA
CDR3 length: 14
CDR3 protein: CASRSGTSDYEQYF

D gene: TRBD1
V gene: TRBV5-1
J gene: TRBJ2-1
CDR3 length: 14
CDR3 protein: CASSPSPWDREQFF

D gene: NA
V gene: TRBV20-1
J gene: TRBJ2-7
CDR3 length: 15
CDR3 protein: CSARPLLDNSYEQYF

D gene: NA
V gene: TRBV20-1
J gene: TRBJ2-3
CDR3 length: 13
CDR3 protein: CSAREGAIDTQYF

D gene: TRBD1
V gene: TRBV9
J gene: TRBJ2-7
CDR3 length: 15
CDR3 protein: CASSATGGSSYEQYF

D gene: NA
V gene: TRBV6-2/TRBV6-3
J gene: TRBJ2-7
CDR3 length: 17
CDR3 protein: CASSYSRQGGSSYEQYF

D gene: TRBD1
V gene: TRBV28
J gene: TRBJ1-4
CDR3 length: 15
CDR3 protein: CASSRTGSSNEKLFF

D gene: NA
V gene: TRBV21-1
J gene: TRBJ2-1
CDR3 length: 17
CDR3 protein: CASSKAPRWSENNEQFF

D gene: NA
V gene: TRBV25-1
J gene: TRBJ1-4
CDR3 length: 14
CDR3 protein: CASSEGIANEKLFF

D gene: NA
V gene: TRBV2
J gene: TRBJ2-7
CDR3 length: 15
CDR3 protein: CASSDHTRSENEQYF

D gene: NA
V gene: TRBV7-2
J gene: TRBJ1-2
CDR3 length: 14
CDR3 protein: CASSRELQGHGYTF

D gene: TRBD1
V gene: TRBV20-1
J gene: TRBJ1-2
CDR3 length: 13
CDR3 protein: CSAREEGAKGYTF

D gene: NA
V gene: TRBV28
J gene: TRBJ1-5
CDR3 length: 15
CDR3 protein: CASIDSFYSNQPQHF

D gene: NA
V gene: TRBV3-1
J gene: TRBJ1-1
CDR3 length: 15
CDR3 protein: CASSQGLSVNTEAFF

D gene: NA
V gene: TRBV28
J gene: TRBJ2-1
CDR3 length: 16
CDR3 protein: CASSNPGWNAYNEQFF

D gene: TRBD2
V gene: TRBV7-9
J gene: TRBJ2-1
CDR3 length: 19
CDR3 protein: CASNKRPGTSGGAHNEQFF

D gene: NA
V gene: TRBV20-1
J gene: TRBJ2-5
CDR3 length: 14
CDR3 protein: CSARVSGVGETQYF

D gene: NA
V gene: TRBV29-1
J gene: TRBJ1-2
CDR3 length: 11
CDR3 protein: CSVEGGQGYTF

D gene: TRBD2
V gene: TRBV4-1
J gene: TRBJ2-5
CDR3 length: 17
CDR3 protein: CASSQETSGGPGKTQYF

D gene: NA
V gene: TRBV28
J gene: TRBJ2-7
CDR3 length: 14
CDR3 protein: CASSTAPVSYEQYF

D gene: NA
V gene: TRBV15
J gene: TRBJ2-4
CDR3 length: 13
CDR3 protein: CATSRDGTGIQYF

D gene: NA
V gene: TRBV6-5
J gene: TRBJ2-1
CDR3 length: 13
CDR3 protein: CASKSGAYNEQFF

D gene: NA
V gene: TRBV25-1
J gene: TRBJ1-1
CDR3 length: 12
CDR3 protein: CASSEAGAEAFF

D gene: NA
V gene: TRBV5-1
J gene: TRBJ2-3
CDR3 length: 13
CDR3 protein: CASSFLNPDTQYF

D gene: TRBD1
V gene: TRBV7-8
J gene: TRBJ2-1
CDR3 length: 15
CDR3 protein: CASSPGQGEGAEQFF

D gene: NA
V gene: TRBV20-1
J gene: TRBJ2-7
CDR3 length: 13
CDR3 protein: CSAGDTTSYEQYF

D gene: NA
V gene: TRBV7-2
J gene: TRBJ2-3
CDR3 length: 16
CDR3 protein: CASSLATGIATDTQYF

D gene: NA
V gene: TRBV27
J gene: TRBJ2-3
CDR3 length: 15
CDR3 protein: CASSYSDSSTDTQYF

D gene: NA
V gene: TRBV4-1
J gene: TRBJ2-1
CDR3 length: 17
CDR3 protein: CASSQVGGGRSYNEQFF

D gene: NA
V gene: TRBV20-1
J gene: TRBJ2-7
CDR3 length: 15
CDR3 protein: CSAAYMGVATHEQYF

D gene: TRBD1
V gene: TRBV24-1
J gene: TRBJ1-6
CDR3 length: 15
CDR3 protein: CATSGTGGRNSPLHF

D gene: TRBD1
V gene: TRBV7-2
J gene: TRBJ2-7
CDR3 length: 15
CDR3 protein: CASSKEGTGSYEQYF

D gene: NA
V gene: TRBV6-5
J gene: TRBJ2-1
CDR3 length: 16
CDR3 protein: CASSYSGRPRGHEQFF

D gene: NA
V gene: TRBV7-2
J gene: TRBJ2-7
CDR3 length: 14
CDR3 protein: CASSLDWQTYEQYF